A single sample gave rise to the 3 T cell receptor beta chains below, sequenced in a study of blood T cell repertoires in COVID-19. Sequencing was performed with immunoSEQ multiplex PCR; in TCRdb, only in-frame clones are kept and a portion is missing. Among 50,000 or so clones, roughly 90% were seen once, and the ten largest hold 13%. The specimen was peripheral blood. Receptors originate from a man at least 80 years old with acute or convalescent COVID-19.

This clone is a singleton in its sample. The rearrangement joins TRBV7-7 to TRBJ2-2; TRBD2 might be the D (5 bases). The germline CDR1 and CDR2 sequences are SSHAT and FNYEAQ (reference sequence). The CDR3 sequence is 13 residues long. V lost 8 bases and J lost 2, with 9 bases in between. The CDR3 here is CASARDNTGELFF. The CDR3 DNA follows: TGTGCCAGCGCCCGGGATAACACCGGGGAGCTGTTTTTT.

The chain uses TRBV6-2 or TRBV6-3 and TRBJ1-2; 10 bases map to TRBD1. Germline CDR1 MNHEY, CDR2 SVGEGT. The J segment lost 7 bases and the V segment lost 2 bases, leaving 4 bases of the junction unmatched. This CDR3 contains 14 residues. The CDR3 DNA reads TGTGCCAGCAGTTACGACGACAGGGGGCTTGGCTACACCTTC. Its protein is CASSYDDRGLGYTF.

The chain links TRBV10-3 to TRBJ1-1; 10 nucleotides match TRBD1. Germline CDR1 ENHRY, CDR2 SYGVKD. There are 16 residues in the CDR3. Trimming cost V 6 bases and J 4 bases; bases outside gene matches: 11. The CDR3 loop is CAIRPDRGRVGTEAFF. CDR3 bases: TGTGCCATCAGACCCGACAGGGGGCGGGTGGGCACTGAAGCTTTCTTT.